The 11 T cell receptor beta chains below were found in one sample sequenced in a study of cytomegalovirus exposure and HLA in healthy donors. The PCR had 60 Vbeta and 13 Jbeta primers. Data came from immunoSEQ multiplex PCR; TCRdb stores just in-frame clones and leaves some out. The sample contains around 97,000 clones, less than 10% of which appear only once. The sample taken for sequencing was PBMCs. The source is a man in his forties or fifties in good health and CMV-seropositive.

This clone came up a few times. This chain joins TRBV6-6 and TRBJ2-7; 9 positions match TRBD1. The J segment lost 6 bases and the V segment lost 5 bases, leaving 8 bases of the junction unmatched. The CDR3 loop spans 14 amino acids. Germline V lookup: CDR1 MNHNY, CDR2 SVGAGI (reference sequence). Written as DNA, the CDR3 is TGTGCCAGCAGTACAGGGGGCTCGGTCAGCGAGCAGTACTTC. The encoded protein is CASSTGGSVSEQYF.

This clone was picked up a small number of times. This rearrangement joins TRBV10-3 to TRBJ2-1, with 8 bases matching TRBD2. The V and J ends lost 3 bases and 8 bases, in that order; junction bases with no gene match: 6. CDR3 size: 14 residues. The germline gives CDR1 ENHRY, CDR2 SYGVKD. CDR3 bases: TGTGCCATCAGTGAAAATAGCGGGAATGATGAGCAGTTCTTC. This codes for CAISENSGNDEQFF.

V usage is TRBV6-5 and J usage is TRBJ2-5, with no clear D. Germline CDR1 MNHEY, CDR2 SVGAGI. The V and J ends lost 2 bases and 1 base respectively, with 8 bases between them. The CDR3 extends over 14 amino acids. The CDR3 spells CASSYGSLQETQYF. The CDR3 bases are TGTGCCAGCAGTTACGGCTCCCTCCAAGAGACCCAGTACTTC.

The rearrangement links TRBV4-2 to TRBJ2-7, with D hard to call. Trimming cost V 0 bases and J 1 base, with 10 bases left between them. Germline V gene sequence: CDR1 LGHNA, CDR2 YNFKEQ. The CDR3 contains 15 residues. As DNA, the CDR3 is TGTGCCAGCAGCCAAGATTCCCCCGGGTCCTACGAGCAGTACTTC. Translation gives CASSQDSPGSYEQYF.

This chain connects TRBV7-2 to TRBJ2-3; 10 positions match TRBD2. The CDR3 covers 16 residues. Germline assignment: CDR1 SGHTA and CDR2 FQGNSA. J gave up 4 bases and V 5 bases, and 9 bases lay outside the gene matches. The CDR3 DNA reads as TGTGCCAGCAGCCTCCGGACTAGCGGTACCTCAGATACGCAGTATTTT. Translating gives CASSLRTSGTSDTQYF.

This chain connects TRBV6-1 to TRBJ1-5, with 8 bases that match TRBD1. With V trimmed by 6 bases and J by 1 base, 5 bases remained unmatched. This CDR3 has 15 amino acids. From germline, CDR1 is MNHNS and CDR2 SASEGT. This CDR3 reads CASRLDRASNQPQHF. CDR3 DNA: TGTGCCAGCAGGCTGGACAGGGCCAGCAATCAGCCCCAGCATTTT.

The genes are TRBV5-1 and TRBJ1-1; the D gene is possibly TRBD1 (6 bases). With 4 bases removed from V and 3 bases from J, the gap between germline ends came to 13 bases. Germline assignment: CDR1 SGHRS and CDR2 YFSETQ. This CDR3 spans 14 amino acids. CDR3 loop: CASSVGGKDTEAFF. The CDR3 region has the DNA TGCGCCAGCAGCGTAGGGGGTAAGGACACTGAAGCTTTCTTT. The entire variable domain, with the rest obtained from reference TRBV5-1 and TRBJ1-1, is as follows: KAGVTQTPRYLIKTRGQQVTLSCSPISGHRSVSWYQQTPGQGLQFLFEYFSETQRNKGNFPGRFSGRQFSNSRSEMNVSTLELGDSALYLCASSVGGKDTEAFFGQGTRLTVV.

The gene calls are TRBV9 and TRBJ2-2; 8 bases line up with TRBD1. V lost 4 bases, J lost 8 bases, and 7 bases stayed unmatched. The CDR3 length is 14 residues. Germline CDR1 is SGDLS and CDR2 is YYNGEE. CDR3 nucleotides: TGTGCCAGCAGCCCACGGACAGGGCGAGGGGAGCTGTTTTTT. Translated: CASSPRTGRGELFF.

This clone was seen more than once but under ten times. The chain employs TRBV10-3 and TRBJ1-1; 8 bases fit TRBD1. After removal of 2 bases from V and 6 bases from J, the junction contained 11 bases not matched to a gene. CDR3 size: 16 residues. Germline values: CDR1 ENHRY, CDR2 SYGVKD. CDR3 in DNA: TGTGCCATCAGTGAGGTTATTCGACAACAGGGGGCTGAAGCTTTCTTT. This encodes CAISEVIRQQGAEAFF.

This clone appeared a few times. This chain connects TRBV4-1 to TRBJ1-1; D gene ambiguous. The CDR3 is 17 amino acids. The germline gives CDR1 MGHRA, CDR2 YSYEKL. V shed 0 bases and J shed 1 base, with 15 bases lying between them. CDR3 sequence: CASSQDLVAGRNTEAFF. The CDR3 coding sequence is TGCGCCAGCAGCCAAGATCTTGTTGCGGGCCGGAACACTGAAGCTTTCTTT.

The J gene is TRBJ1-6, the V gene TRBV6-6; D unresolved. Germline CDR1 and CDR2: MNHNY and SVGAGI (reference sequence). The CDR3 has 12 amino acids. V was shortened by 7 bases and J by 5 bases, with 6 bases between the two germline ends. The CDR3 region has the DNA TGTGCCAGCATGCAGAATAATTCACCCCTCCACTTT. Amino acid sequence: CASMQNNSPLHF.